These 31 T cell receptor beta chains share one sample of origin, sequenced in a study of blood T cell repertoires in COVID-19. Using immunoSEQ multiplex PCR, the repertoire was profiled, and TCRdb retains in-frame clones only, with some absent. Here the sample spans 30,000 to 35,000 clones, approximately 86% being singletons. Sequencing input: peripheral blood. All receptors come from a man aged 55 to 70 with COVID-19, enrolled during active disease.

The rearrangement joins TRBV10-1 to TRBJ2-3, with 12 bases fitting TRBD2. Germline-derived CDR1 and CDR2 are WNHNN and SYGVQD (reference sequence). V lost 6 bases, J lost 5 bases, and 6 bases stayed unmatched. There are 15 residues in the CDR3. The CDR3: CASSLTSGGQDTQYF. The DNA for the CDR3 is TGCGCCAGCAGCCTGACTAGCGGGGGTCAAGATACGCAGTATTTT.

The chain combines TRBV5-1 with TRBJ2-3; D is possibly TRBD2 (6 bases). V was trimmed by 3 bases and J by 0 bases, leaving 23 bases between them. The CDR3 runs to 19 residues. Germline V gene sequence: CDR1 SGHRS, CDR2 YFSETQ. The chain's CDR3 is CASSSPPGDSKESTDTQYF. As DNA, the CDR3 is TGCGCCAGCAGCTCCCCACCGGGAGACTCTAAAGAAAGCACAGATACGCAGTATTTT.

CDR3 coding DNA: TGTGCCAGCAGCTTAAGCCGGAAGGGACTAGCGAAAACAGATACGCAGTATTTT. Translation gives CASSLSRKGLAKTDTQYF. V gene TRBV7-8 combines with J gene TRBJ2-3; TRBD2 aligns across 10 bases. This CDR3 is 18 amino acids long. Looked up from germline, CDR1 is SGHVS and CDR2 is FQNEAQ. Trimming at V came to 2 bases and at J to 3 bases, leaving 11 bases not matched to a gene.

The rearrangement joins TRBV7-8 to TRBJ1-1, with D possibly TRBD1 on 5 matching bases. Trimming cost V 3 bases and J 4 bases, with 21 bases left between them. Germline lookup yields CDR1 SGHVS and CDR2 FQNEAQ. This CDR3 is built from 17 residues. The CDR3 nucleotides are TGTGCCAGCAGCTTTCTTTCCGGGGGGAGAGAAATCACTGAAGCTTTCTTT. Its protein is CASSFLSGGREITEAFF.

This rearrangement joins TRBV7-9 to TRBJ2-5; tentative D call: TRBD1 (5 bases). CDR3 length: 11 residues. Germline V gene lookup returns CDR1 SEHNR and CDR2 FQNEAQ (reference sequence). Trimming removed 4 bases from V and 8 bases from J, with 8 bases in between. The CDR3 region has the DNA TGTGCCAGCAGCTCAGGGCACACCCAGTACTTC. This encodes CASSSGHTQYF.

The CDR3 DNA is TGTGCCAGCAGCGTAGGGGAAGGGGGTTACTCTGGGGCCAACGTCCTGACTTTC. Translating it yields CASSVGEGGYSGANVLTF. The V gene is TRBV9, the J gene TRBJ2-6, with D perhaps TRBD1 (6 bases). V gave up 0 bases and J gave up 0 bases, with 13 bases separating them. Germline CDR1 SGDLS, CDR2 YYNGEE. There are 18 residues in the CDR3.

The chain employs TRBV11-2 and TRBJ2-7; 8 nucleotides line up with TRBD1. The germline V gene has CDR1 SGHAT and CDR2 FQNNGV. CDR3 length: 18 amino acids. V lost 5 bases, J lost 9 bases, and 24 bases stayed unmatched. The CDR3 region has the DNA TGTGCCAGCAGCCTACGGCACGTCCCAGGGGGCCCCGCGCTGGGGCAGTACTTC. Translated: CASSLRHVPGGPALGQYF. The variable domain in full, completed from reference TRBV11-2 and TRBJ2-7, reads EAGVAQSPRYKIIEKRQSVAFWCNPISGHATLYWYQQILGQGPKLLIQFQNNGVVDDSQLPKDRFSAERLKGVDSTLKIQPAKLEDSAVYLCASSLRHVPGGPALGQYFGPGTRLTVT.

This chain joins TRBV5-5 and TRBJ2-7, with a possible D match to TRBD1 (5 bases). V was cut by 4 bases and J by 3 bases, with 11 bases left in between. This CDR3 has 13 residues. Per the germline V gene, CDR1 is SGHKS and CDR2 is YYEKEE (reference sequence). The CDR3 DNA sequence: TGTGCCAGCAGCCGCCCAGGGATCTACGAGCAGTACTTC. Translation gives CASSRPGIYEQYF. Full variable domain (outside the CDR3, taken from reference TRBV5-5 and TRBJ2-7): DAGVTQSPTHLIKTRGQQVTLRCSPISGHKSVSWYQQVLGQGPQFIFQYYEKEERGRGNFPDRFSARQFPNYSSELNVNALLLGDSALYLCASSRPGIYEQYFGPGTRLTVT.

The gene calls are TRBV4-2 and TRBJ2-7; 9 bases are shared with TRBD1. CDR3 size: 15 residues. V lost 2 bases, J lost 3 bases, and 5 bases stayed unmatched. Germline V CDR1 and CDR2: LGHNA, YNFKEQ. CDR3 DNA sequence: TGTGCCAGCAGCCAAACGAGGGACAGGGTCTACGAGCAGTACTTC. The encoded protein is CASSQTRDRVYEQYF.

The chain uses TRBV5-1 and TRBJ2-4, with 7 bases identical to TRBD1. Germline V gene sequence: CDR1 SGHRS, CDR2 YFSETQ. The CDR3 has 15 amino acids. V trimming: 4 bases; J trimming: 4 bases; junction bases outside the gene matches: 8. CDR3 DNA: TGCGCCAGCAGCCTCGGGACAGAAGGAAAAAACATTCAGTACTTC. Translation gives CASSLGTEGKNIQYF.

This clone was found once. The chain recombines TRBV19 with TRBJ1-1, with TRBD1 as a possible D gene (5 bases). V was cut by 10 bases and J by 1 base, with 10 bases left in between. CDR1 is LNHDA, CDR2 SQIVND, per germline (reference sequence). The CDR3 has 12 residues. In DNA, the CDR3 is TGTGCCACCAGGGAACCGAACACTGAAGCTTTCTTT. It encodes CATREPNTEAFF.

This clone was counted between two and nine times. The V call is TRBV28, the J call TRBJ2-4; 9 nucleotides align to TRBD1. CDR1 MDHEN and CDR2 SYDVKM come from the germline V gene. V gave up 10 bases and J gave up 6 bases; unmatched junction bases: 13. This CDR3 is built from 15 residues. The CDR3 nucleotides read TGTGCCACCCTCCCGGACAGGGGATCGAGAAACATTCAGTACTTC. Protein: CATLPDRGSRNIQYF.

V is TRBV29-1 and J is TRBJ2-5; the match to TRBD1 covers 8 bases. This CDR3 contains 13 residues. Germline CDR1 and CDR2: SQVTM and ANQGSEA. The J segment lost 5 bases and the V segment lost 4 bases, leaving 6 bases of the junction unmatched. CDR3 sequence reads: CSVGDRPRETQYF. DNA of the CDR3: TGCAGCGTTGGGGACAGGCCAAGGGAGACCCAGTACTTC.

The chain has TRBV4-1 and TRBJ1-4; 8 nucleotides line up with TRBD1. Trimming took 4 bases from V and 5 from J; bases not matched to a gene: 6. Germline values: CDR1 MGHRA, CDR2 YSYEKL. The CDR3 is 15 residues long. CDR3 in DNA: TGCGCCAGCAGCCCAGGGACAGGAGGGAATGAAAAACTGTTTTTT. Its protein product is CASSPGTGGNEKLFF.

CDR3 in DNA: TGTGCCAGCGCCTCCCTCCAGGGGGTGACAGATACGCAGTATTTT. This encodes CASASLQGVTDTQYF. The chain carries TRBV28 and TRBJ2-3; the match to TRBD1 covers 7 bases. CDR3 length equals 15 residues. The V segment lost 8 bases and the J segment 3 bases; nucleotides outside the gene matches: 11. Germline CDR1 is MDHEN and CDR2 is SYDVKM.

V gene TRBV21-1 combines with J gene TRBJ1-1. TRBV21-1 is flagged as a pseudogene. The CDR3 has 15 residues. This chain's CDR3 is CASSKDRGGPTEAFF. The CDR3 DNA reads as TGTGCCAGCAGCAAAGACCGGGGAGGACCCACTGAAGCTTTCTTT.

The chain recombines TRBV5-4 with TRBJ1-2, with D perhaps matching TRBD1 (6 bases). This CDR3 is 13 amino acids long. From germline, CDR1 is SGHNT and CDR2 YYREEE (reference sequence). Trimming stripped 2 bases from V and 6 bases from J, with 11 bases between. The DNA for the CDR3 is TGTGCCAGCAGCTTACAGGGAAGTGATGGCTACACCTTC. As protein: CASSLQGSDGYTF.

The chain has TRBV6-5 and TRBJ2-7; 7 nucleotides match TRBD1. Trimming cost V 8 bases and J 3 bases; bases outside gene matches: 7. The CDR3 consists of 13 residues. Germline CDR1 is MNHEY and CDR2 is SVGAGI. The CDR3 loop reads CASCRDSRYEQYF. DNA of the CDR3: TGTGCCAGCTGCCGGGACAGTCGCTACGAGCAGTACTTC.

The chain combines TRBV10-2 with TRBJ1-1, with 8 bases fitting TRBD1. Germline lookup yields CDR1 WSHSY and CDR2 SAAADI. The CDR3 length is 13 residues. Losses at the gene ends were 5 bases for V and 4 bases for J; bases not matched to a gene: 3. DNA for the CDR3: TGCGCCAGCAGTCGACAGGGGACCACTGAAGCTTTCTTT. This translates into CASSRQGTTEAFF.

This chain joins TRBV5-1 and TRBJ1-1; the D is unclear. Germline V lookup: CDR1 SGHRS, CDR2 YFSETQ. V lost 4 bases, J lost 5 bases, and 12 bases lay in between. The CDR3 length is 13 residues. CDR3 bases: TGCGCCAGCAGCCAAGAAACAGTTACTGAAGCTTTCTTT. It is translated as CASSQETVTEAFF.

The genes are TRBV5-1 and TRBJ2-1; 11 positions match TRBD2. V shed 2 bases and J 0 bases; nucleotides not matched to a gene: 13. This CDR3 has 20 residues. The germline V gene encodes CDR1 SGHRS and CDR2 YFSETQ. The DNA of the CDR3 is TGCGCCAGCAGCTTTCCTGGGGTAGCGGGAGGGAAAAGCTCCTACAATGAGCAGTTCTTC. This translates into CASSFPGVAGGKSSYNEQFF.

This chain connects TRBV5-4 to TRBJ1-4; TRBD1 matches 9 bases. V lost 3 bases, J lost 8 bases, and 5 bases stayed unmatched. In germline, CDR1 is SGHNT, CDR2 YYREEE (reference sequence). The CDR3 is 14 amino acids. The CDR3 DNA reads as TGTGCCAGCAGCTCCGGGACAGGGAGGGAAAAACTGTTTTTT. It is translated as CASSSGTGREKLFF.

This clone was picked up one time. The chain recombines TRBV5-4 with TRBJ2-2; D gene uncertain. The CDR3 consists of 15 residues. V was trimmed by 0 bases and J by 0 bases, leaving 6 bases between them. Germline V CDR1 and CDR2: SGHNT, YYREEE (reference sequence). CDR3 amino acids: CASSLVGSNTGELFF. The CDR3, as DNA: TGTGCCAGCAGCTTGGTTGGCTCGAACACCGGGGAGCTGTTTTTT. Full variable domain (remainder filled in from reference TRBV5-4 and TRBJ2-2): ETGVTQSPTHLIKTRGQQVTLRCSSQSGHNTVSWYQQALGQGPQFIFQYYREEENGRGNFPPRFSGLQFPNYSSELNVNALELDDSALYLCASSLVGSNTGELFFGEGSRLTVL.

This rearrangement joins TRBV6-5 to TRBJ2-7, with 7 bases fitting TRBD1. This CDR3 region has 15 residues. Germline loops: CDR1 MNHEY, CDR2 SVGAGI. The V gene end was trimmed by 4 bases and the J gene end by 2 bases; junction bases not matched to a gene: 8. The CDR3 sequence: CASSSDRVITYEQYF. CDR3 bases: TGTGCCAGCAGTTCTGACAGGGTAATTACCTACGAGCAGTACTTC.

This sequence joins TRBV4-2 and TRBJ1-5, with unresolved D. This CDR3 contains 15 residues. With 4 bases removed from V and 7 bases from J, the gap between germline ends came to 17 bases. CDR1 is LGHNA and CDR2 is YNFKEQ in the germline V gene. The CDR3 bases are TGTGCCAGCAGCCCCGGGGTGTCGATAACACAGCCCCAGCATTTT. Translating it yields CASSPGVSITQPQHF.

The J gene is TRBJ2-1, the V gene TRBV2; TRBD2 is a possible D gene (6 bases). Trimming cost V 3 bases and J 6 bases, with 18 bases left between them. Per germline, CDR1 SNHLY and CDR2 FYNNEI. The CDR3 length is 16 residues. The CDR3: CASSDEAGWQANEQFF. CDR3 bases: TGTGCCAGCAGTGATGAGGCGGGGTGGCAGGCCAATGAGCAGTTCTTC.

The chain is built from TRBV2 and TRBJ2-3, with TRBD2 matching over 9 bases. CDR1 is SNHLY and CDR2 is FYNNEI in the germline V gene. V was pared by 4 bases and J by 3 bases, with 17 bases of the junction left unmatched. CDR3 length: 19 residues. The CDR3 is CASSVWFLALAGKTDTQYF. In DNA, the CDR3 is TGTGCCAGCAGTGTTTGGTTTCTTGCACTAGCGGGCAAGACAGATACGCAGTATTTT.

J is TRBJ2-1 and V is TRBV28; 8 nucleotides match TRBD2. V was clipped by 3 bases and J by 9 bases; unmatched bases: 13. Germline-derived CDR1 and CDR2 are MDHEN and SYDVKM. CDR3 length: 16 amino acids. The CDR3 DNA reads as TGTGCCAGCAGTTTCCCAGCCGGGACTAGGATTGGTGAGCAGTTCTTC. Translated, it gives CASSFPAGTRIGEQFF.

V is TRBV11-2 and J is TRBJ2-7, with D possibly being TRBD2 (5 bases). Trimming pared 1 base from V and 1 base from J, leaving 5 bases between. The germline V gene encodes CDR1 SGHAT and CDR2 FQNNGV. The CDR3 extends over 13 amino acids. In DNA, the CDR3 is TGTGCCAGCAGCTTAGGAGGGTCCTACGAGCAGTACTTC. Translation gives CASSLGGSYEQYF.

V gene TRBV2 combines with J gene TRBJ1-5; 10 bases line up with TRBD1. V trimming: 6 bases; J trimming: 6 bases; junction bases outside the gene matches: 11. Per the germline V gene, CDR1 is SNHLY and CDR2 is FYNNEI. The CDR3 runs 16 residues. CDR3 nucleotide sequence: TGTGCCAGCAGCGGATCTGGGACAGGGGTGCTTCAGCCCCAGCATTTT. It is translated as CASSGSGTGVLQPQHF.

The chain employs TRBV7-2 and TRBJ1-2, with 9 bases that match TRBD1. Germline CDR1 reads SGHTA; CDR2 reads FQGNSA. The junction had 12 bases not matched to a gene; V was cut back by 5 bases and J by 8 bases. The CDR3 totals 15 residues. In nucleotides, the CDR3 is TGTGCCAGCAGCAAATTCGTGGGACAGGGTTTGGGCTACACCTTC. Its translation: CASSKFVGQGLGYTF.